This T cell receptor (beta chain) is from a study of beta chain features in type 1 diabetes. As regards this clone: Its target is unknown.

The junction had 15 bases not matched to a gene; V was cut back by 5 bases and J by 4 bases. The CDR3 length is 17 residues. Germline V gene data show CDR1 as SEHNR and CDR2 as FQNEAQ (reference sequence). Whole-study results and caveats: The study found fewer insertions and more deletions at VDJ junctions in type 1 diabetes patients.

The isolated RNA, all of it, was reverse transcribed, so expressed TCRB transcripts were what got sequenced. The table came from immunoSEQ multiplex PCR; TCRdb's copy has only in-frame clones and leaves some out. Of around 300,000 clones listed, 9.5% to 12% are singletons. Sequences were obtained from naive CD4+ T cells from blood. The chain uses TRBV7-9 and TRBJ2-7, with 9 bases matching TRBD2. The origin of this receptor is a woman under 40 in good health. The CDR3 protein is CASSLPTPSGNTYEQYF. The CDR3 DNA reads TGTGCCAGCAGCCTCCCAACCCCTAGCGGGAACACATACGAGCAGTACTTC.